This is a list of T cell receptor beta chains from one sample in a study of shared clonotypes between healthy human individuals. Here immunoSEQ multiplex PCR was the method, and the copy in TCRdb shows in-frame clones only, minus some. The sample records about 2.1 million clones, just over 90% being singletons. The sequenced sample was naive CD8+ T cells from PBMCs. These receptors were taken from a man in his late teens or twenties in good health. Some clones in this sample may be carry-over from other donors' samples. Each CDR3 is given with its conserved first and last residue. The D gene is left open where the match is weak. Not all rows give a size; the values are once, few, many and, for expanded clones, a class.

V	size	D	J	DNA	CDR3
TRBV19	NA	TRBD1	TRBJ2-7	TGTGCCAGTAGTATAGACCTGACAGGGGCCCCCTACGAGCAGTACTTC	CASSIDLTGAPYEQYF
TRBV29-1	NA	TRBD2	TRBJ2-5	TGCAGCGTTGAAGGTGATAGCGGGAGTTTAATTAGATCCGGGCAGTACTTC	CSVEGDSGSLIRSGQYF
TRBV7-3	NA	NA	TRBJ2-1	TGTGCCAGCAGCTTCACACGGGACTCCAATGACAATGAGCAGTTCTTC	CASSFTRDSNDNEQFF
TRBV28	NA	NA	TRBJ2-3	TGTGCCAGCACTCTCCCCGGGCAGGATTTTAAAGGCACAGATACGCAGTATTTT	CASTLPGQDFKGTDTQYF
TRBV4-2	NA	NA	TRBJ2-7	TGTGCCAGCAGCCAAGGGGGCACCTACGAGCAGTACTTC	CASSQGGTYEQYF
TRBV7-9	NA	NA	TRBJ2-4	TGTGCCAGCAGCCCACGAGGTGCAGCCAAAAACATTCAGTACTTC	CASSPRGAAKNIQYF
TRBV4-3	NA	NA	TRBJ2-1	TGCGCCAGCAGCCAAGGGGGCGTCCGCTCCTACAATGAGCAGTTCTTC	CASSQGGVRSYNEQFF
TRBV4-1	NA	NA	TRBJ2-7	TGCGCCAGCAGCCAAGACCCCCCGCCGAGAAGGGGGTATTTCGTCGGGCAGTACTTC	CASSQDPPPRRGYFVGQYF
TRBV28	once	NA	TRBJ2-7	TGTGCCAGCAGCCCAAACTACGAGCAGTACTTC	CASSPNYEQYF
TRBV27	NA	TRBD2	TRBJ2-5	TGTGCCAGCAGTTCCCCGGCTAGCGGGCCGTACCAAGAGACCCAGTACTTC	CASSSPASGPYQETQYF
TRBV27	once	TRBD1	TRBJ1-2	TGTGCCAGCAGTCAAGACAGGGTGTATGGCTACACCTTC	CASSQDRVYGYTF
TRBV4-2	NA	TRBD1	TRBJ1-2	TGTGCCAGCAGCCAAGTTTCCCGGGACAGGGGCTATGGCTACACCTTC	CASSQVSRDRGYGYTF
TRBV7-8	NA	NA	TRBJ2-1	TGTGCCAGCAGCTTAGTGGTCCGGGAGAGCGCCTACAATGAGCAGTTCTTC	CASSLVVRESAYNEQFF
TRBV27	few	NA	TRBJ1-1	TGTGCCAGCGGCCTGAACACTGAAGCTTTCTTT	CASGLNTEAFF
TRBV5-4	NA	NA	TRBJ2-7	TGTGCCAGCAGCACTGGGACGGGACGATACGAGCAGTACTTC	CASSTGTGRYEQYF
TRBV5-6	NA	TRBD1	TRBJ1-2	TGTGCCAGCAGCTTGCAGGGGGCCGATTTCTATGGCTACACCTTC	CASSLQGADFYGYTF
TRBV27	NA	NA	TRBJ2-3	TGTGCCAGCAGTTTATCGTTCGCGCCCACAGATACGCAGTATTTT	CASSLSFAPTDTQYF
TRBV30	once	NA	TRBJ2-3	TGTGCCTGGAGTGTAGGGGTATCGTTTAGCGGTAGGAGAGGGTTTCCCACAGATACGCAGTATTTT	CAWSVGVSFSGRRGFPTDTQYF
TRBV19	NA	NA	TRBJ2-7	TGTGCCAGTCTTGGTCGGGGGTCCTACGAGCAGTACTTC	CASLGRGSYEQYF
TRBV28	NA	NA	TRBJ2-1	TGTGCCAGCAGCCCGGTGGCACGCGATGAGCAGTTCTTC	CASSPVARDEQFF
TRBV7-9	NA	NA	TRBJ1-4	TGTGCCAGCAGCTTTGGGATTTTAACAACTAATGAAAAACTGTTTTTT	CASSFGILTTNEKLFF
TRBV28	once	NA	TRBJ1-3	TGTGCCAGCAGTTTAAACCTCGGAAACACCATATATTTT	CASSLNLGNTIYF
TRBV6-5	NA	NA	TRBJ2-2	TGTGCCAGCCACGGAGGGGTCACCGGGGAGCTGTTTTTT	CASHGGVTGELFF
TRBV27	NA	NA	TRBJ2-1	TGTGCCAGCAGTCACCCGCTAGCTGACACCTACAATGAGCAGTTCTTC	CASSHPLADTYNEQFF
TRBV29-1	NA	NA	TRBJ2-7	TGCAGCGTTGTTTCAGGCAACTCCTACGAGCAGTACTTC	CSVVSGNSYEQYF
TRBV27	once	NA	TRBJ2-7	TGTGCCAGCAGTTTATGGGGCGGGAAGAGCTCCTACGAGCAGTACTTC	CASSLWGGKSSYEQYF
TRBV19	NA	NA	TRBJ2-7	TGTGCCAGTAGCGCCAGGCTTTGGGGTTCCTACGAGCAGTACTTC	CASSARLWGSYEQYF
TRBV4-1	NA	TRBD1	TRBJ1-5	TGCGCCAGCAGCCAAGATTTAGGGTGGGACAGGGGCAATCAGCCCCAGCATTTT	CASSQDLGWDRGNQPQHF
TRBV7-6	NA	TRBD1	TRBJ1-4	TGTGCCAGCAGAGACAGGGATAATGAAAAACTGTTTTTT	CASRDRDNEKLFF
TRBV10-2	NA	TRBD1	TRBJ1-2	TGCGCCAGCAGTGAGGACAGGGGCTATGGCTACACCTTC	CASSEDRGYGYTF
TRBV5-1	NA	NA	TRBJ2-7	TGCGCCAGCAGCGCCCGAGAATACGAGGAGCAGTACTTC	CASSAREYEEQYF
TRBV9	NA	TRBD1	TRBJ1-1	TGTGCCAGCAGCCCCCGGGACAGGGACCGGGACACTGAAGCTTTCTTT	CASSPRDRDRDTEAFF
TRBV11-1	NA	TRBD2	TRBJ2-2	TGTGCCAGCAGCTTAGATCGGACTAGCGATACGAACACCGGGGAGCTGTTTTTT	CASSLDRTSDTNTGELFF
TRBV25-1	NA	NA	TRBJ2-1	TGTGCCAGCTGGCAGGGGTACAATGAGCAGTTCTTC	CASWQGYNEQFF
TRBV6-1	NA	NA	TRBJ1-1	TGTGCCAGCAGCCGAGGGGGGGGTATGAACACTGAAGCTTTCTTT	CASSRGGGMNTEAFF
TRBV27	NA	NA	TRBJ2-7	TGTGCCAGCAGTACCTCCTTTGCGCTTATCTCCTACGAGCAGTACTTC	CASSTSFALISYEQYF
TRBV7-9	once	NA	TRBJ1-2	TGTGCCAGCAGCTTAGCCAGTACCTATGGCTACACCTTC	CASSLASTYGYTF
TRBV27	NA	NA	TRBJ2-7	TGTGCCAGCAGTGCTCTGGAGGGGTGGAACGAGCAGTACTTC	CASSALEGWNEQYF
TRBV9	once	TRBD1	TRBJ2-5	TGTGCCAGCAGCGTAGCGGGACAGCCTCAAGAGACCCAGTACTTC	CASSVAGQPQETQYF
TRBV6-6	NA	NA	TRBJ1-5	TGTGCCAGCAGTCCGACAGGTAACTATCAGCCCCAGCATTTT	CASSPTGNYQPQHF
TRBV10-2	NA	TRBD2	TRBJ2-3	TGCGCCAGCAGCGCATCCTCCTGGGGACTAACCACAGATACGCAGTATTTT	CASSASSWGLTTDTQYF
TRBV28	NA	NA	TRBJ1-2	TGTGCCAGCAGTTTATTTCGGGTGAAGTATGGCTACACCTTC	CASSLFRVKYGYTF
TRBV29-1	once	NA	TRBJ1-1	TGCAGCGTTGATGTGATGGGGACCGAAGAAGCTTTCTTT	CSVDVMGTEEAFF
TRBV7-9	NA	NA	TRBJ2-7	TGTGCCAGCAGGAAGGAAGGGGATGACTACGAGCAGTACTTC	CASRKEGDDYEQYF
TRBV30	once	NA	TRBJ1-2	TGTGCCTGGAGTGGCAGCAGGGGCTACACCTTC	CAWSGSRGYTF
TRBV29-1	NA	NA	TRBJ2-3	TGCAGCGTTGGGGGCACAGATACGCAGTATTTT	CSVGGTDTQYF
TRBV28	NA	TRBD1	TRBJ1-5	TGTGCCAGCAGCCTAGGGACAGCTAGCAATCAGCCCCAGCATTTT	CASSLGTASNQPQHF
TRBV28	NA	NA	TRBJ2-2	TGTGCCAGCAGTTTGGGGATAATAAACACCGGGGAGCTGTTTTTT	CASSLGIINTGELFF
TRBV14	NA	NA	TRBJ1-1	TGTGCCAGCAGCCACGTCCGGACAATGAACACTGAAGCTTTCTTT	CASSHVRTMNTEAFF
TRBV15	once	NA	TRBJ1-5	TGTGCCACCAGCGGGCGGGTGAGTGGACAGCCCCAGCATTTT	CATSGRVSGQPQHF
TRBV28	NA	TRBD2	TRBJ2-3	TGTGCCAGTAGAGAGTCTAGCGGACCGGCTAGCACAGATACGCAGTATTTT	CASRESSGPASTDTQYF
TRBV21-1	once	NA	TRBJ2-1	TGTGCCAGCAGCAAAGGCCCACTAGCGGGAGGGCTGGACAATGAGCAGTTCTTC	CASSKGPLAGGLDNEQFF
TRBV7-2	NA	NA	TRBJ2-5	TGTGCCAGCAGCTCCGCGGTTAAGACCCAGTACTTC	CASSSAVKTQYF
TRBV14	NA	NA	TRBJ1-3	TGTGCCAGCAGCCCTAGCACCTACTCTGGAAACACCATATATTTT	CASSPSTYSGNTIYF
TRBV9	NA	TRBD1	TRBJ2-1	TGTGCCAGCAGCGGGGGACAGCCACCCTCCTACAATGAGCAGTTCTTC	CASSGGQPPSYNEQFF